These 25 T cell receptor beta chains came from one sample sequenced in a study of CD4 T cells in relation to SARS-CoV-2 and coronaviruses. Antigen specificity for these receptors is unknown. Sequencing was performed with immunoSEQ multiplex PCR; in TCRdb, only in-frame clones are kept and a portion is missing. The data contain 20,000 to 25,000 clones, about three quarters of them seen just once; the ten biggest clones take up around 13%. The unexposed donors gave CD4+ T cells in 2011-2018, prior to COVID-19. After roughly ten days of culture, CD4+ T cells were isolated. Input material: CD4+ T cells from PBMCs, cultured in vitro. These receptors all stem from a human donor in good health.

The chain employs TRBV12-5 and TRBJ1-3; no clear D. The CDR3 is made up of 13 amino acids. The V end lost 7 bases, the J end lost 3 bases, and 10 bases lay between the germline ends. Germline CDR1 and CDR2: LGHNT and FRNRAP. This CDR3 reads CASAVDDGNTIYF. CDR3 DNA sequence: TGTGCTAGTGCCGTGGACGATGGAAACACCATATATTTT.

The CDR3 DNA follows: TGCAGCGTTGCCGGGACTAGGGGCGAGACCCAGTACTTC. It specifies CSVAGTRGETQYF. The chain employs TRBV29-1 and TRBJ2-5; 8 nucleotides line up with TRBD2. Losses at the gene ends were 4 bases for V and 5 bases for J; bases not matched to a gene: 6. In germline, CDR1 is SQVTM, CDR2 ANQGSEA. This CDR3 contains 13 residues.

This clone was seen once. V and J are TRBV9 and TRBJ2-3; a possible D gene is TRBD1 (5 bases). This CDR3 has 15 residues. V lost 0 bases, J lost 3 bases, and 11 bases lay in between. CDR1 is SGDLS, CDR2 YYNGEE, per germline. CDR3 sequence (DNA): TGTGCCAGCAGCGTAGCAGGGTTCTTAACAGATACGCAGTATTTT. This encodes CASSVAGFLTDTQYF. Full variable domain (outside the CDR3, taken from reference TRBV9 and TRBJ2-3): DSGVTQTPKHLITATGQRVTLRCSPRSGDLSVYWYQQSLDQGLQFLIQYYNGEERAKGNILERFSAQQFPDLHSELNLSSLELGDSALYFCASSVAGFLTDTQYFGPGTRLTVL.

This sequence joins TRBV4-1 and TRBJ2-7, with 9 bases that match TRBD1. This CDR3 comprises 16 residues. CDR1 and CDR2 (germline): MGHRA, YSYEKL. The ends lost 1 base at V and 0 bases at J; junction bases unmatched: 4. Here the CDR3 reads CASSQAGQGYSYEQYF. In DNA form, the CDR3 reads TGCGCCAGCAGCCAAGCCGGACAGGGGTACTCCTACGAGCAGTACTTC.

This clone was seen only once. The genes are TRBV4-1 and TRBJ2-5, with 7 bases matching TRBD1. Trimming at V came to 4 bases and at J to 2 bases, leaving 7 bases not matched to a gene. The CDR3 runs 15 residues. Germline values: CDR1 MGHRA, CDR2 YSYEKL. CDR3 protein: CASSPLRDSQETQYF. CDR3 coding DNA: TGCGCCAGCAGCCCGTTACGGGACAGTCAAGAGACCCAGTACTTC.

The J gene is TRBJ1-1, the V gene TRBV6-6, with 7 bases lining up with TRBD1. With 5 bases clipped from V and 5 bases from J, the junction kept 14 bases outside the gene matches. CDR1 is MNHNY, CDR2 SVGAGI, per germline (reference sequence). This CDR3 has 16 amino acids. CDR3 residues: CASSNGQEAEGTEAFF. DNA of the CDR3: TGTGCCAGCAGTAATGGACAGGAAGCCGAGGGGACTGAAGCTTTCTTT.

The gene calls are TRBV11-2 and TRBJ2-1; D is possibly TRBD1 or TRBD2 (6 bases each). Germline CDR1 SGHAT, CDR2 FQNNGV. The CDR3 runs to 15 residues. Trimming left V 2 bases short and J 7 bases short, with 15 bases between. The CDR3 here is CASSLLGGKVNEQFF. CDR3 bases: TGTGCCAGCAGCTTATTGGGGGGCAAGGTGAATGAGCAGTTCTTC.

The J gene is TRBJ2-7, the V gene TRBV6-1, with 8 positions matching TRBD1. This CDR3 is built from 17 residues. CDR1 and CDR2 from the germline V gene are MNHNS and SASEGT. With V trimmed by 3 bases and J by 6 bases, 16 bases remained unmatched. The CDR3 DNA reads as TGTGCCAGCAGTGATGTAGTGGTTGGGCAGGGGGCTGGCGAGCAGTACTTC. Protein sequence: CASSDVVVGQGAGEQYF.

A few counts support this clone. V gene TRBV2 combines with J gene TRBJ1-1, with TRBD1 as a possible D gene (5 bases). CDR3 size: 15 residues. Germline V lookup: CDR1 SNHLY, CDR2 FYNNEI. V lost 3 bases, J lost 4 bases, and 15 bases lay in between. CDR3 coding DNA: TGTGCCAGCAGTGAGTGGCAGGGTTGGGGCACTGAAGCTTTCTTT. Its protein product is CASSEWQGWGTEAFF.

CDR3 region: CSASEGVSGGPQHF. CDR3 in DNA: TGCAGTGCTAGTGAAGGAGTTAGCGGGGGCCCCCAGCATTTT. The V call is TRBV20-1, the J call TRBJ1-5, with D maybe TRBD1 (6 bases). V gave up 3 bases and J gave up 10 bases, with 19 bases separating them. Per germline, CDR1 DFQATT and CDR2 SNEGSKA (reference sequence). This CDR3 has 14 residues.

This clone appeared a few times. The V call is TRBV30, the J call TRBJ2-7; tentatively, D is TRBD2 (5 bases). The CDR3 is made up of 11 amino acids. Germline loops: CDR1 GTSNPN, CDR2 SVGIG (reference sequence). V was clipped by 8 bases and J by 2 bases, with 10 bases between them. CDR3 DNA sequence: TGTGCCGGAGTCGGGGCCTACGAGCAGTACTTC. Translation gives CAGVGAYEQYF.

CDR3 sequence reads: CASSGGTARGTQYF. The CDR3 bases are TGTGCCAGCAGCGGGGGGACGGCCCGAGGAACCCAGTACTTC. This chain joins TRBV2 and TRBJ2-5; 7 bases line up with TRBD2. Trimming took 6 bases from V and 8 from J; bases not matched to a gene: 12. Germline lookup yields CDR1 SNHLY and CDR2 FYNNEI. The CDR3 length is 14 residues.

This rearrangement joins TRBV2 to TRBJ2-7; 12 bases fit TRBD1. Trimming at V came to 6 bases and at J to 5 bases, leaving 5 bases not matched to a gene. The CDR3 has 14 amino acids. Germline V gene lookup returns CDR1 SNHLY and CDR2 FYNNEI. This CDR3 reads CASSRDRGHHEQYF. CDR3 DNA sequence: TGTGCCAGCAGCCGGGACAGGGGGCACCACGAGCAGTACTTC.

This clone was counted once. The V call is TRBV4-3, the J call TRBJ2-7, with D uncertain. V was shortened by 0 bases and J by 4 bases, with 7 bases between the two germline ends. Germline V gives CDR1 LGHNA, CDR2 YSLEER. This CDR3 comprises 13 residues. In nucleotides, the CDR3 is TGCGCCAGCAGCCAAGATTTCGAATACGAGCAGTACTTC. Its protein is CASSQDFEYEQYF.

This clone has a handful of counts. V is TRBV2 and J is TRBJ2-7, with D unclear. V was cut by 6 bases and J by 5 bases, with 8 bases left in between. Germline V gene data show CDR1 as SNHLY and CDR2 as FYNNEI. CDR3 length: 11 residues. The CDR3 bases are TGTGCCAGCAGCAGAAGCCACGAGCAGTACTTC. Protein: CASSRSHEQYF.

This rearrangement joins TRBV7-9 to TRBJ2-2; possibly TRBD1 for D (7 bases). V was clipped by 1 base and J by 4 bases, with 16 bases between them. This CDR3 is built from 17 residues. Per germline, CDR1 SEHNR and CDR2 FQNEAQ (reference sequence). As DNA, the CDR3 is TGTGCCAGCAGCTTAGGGTCTGCGGGACAGAGCACCGGGGAGCTGTTTTTT. This codes for CASSLGSAGQSTGELFF.

This chain uses TRBV19 with TRBJ2-3; perhaps TRBD2 as D (5 bases). With 4 bases removed from V and 3 bases from J, the gap between germline ends came to 14 bases. Germline values: CDR1 LNHDA, CDR2 SQIVND (reference sequence). The length of the CDR3 is 15 residues. The CDR3 is CASSRNRRGTDTQYF. For the CDR3, the DNA is TGTGCCAGTAGTAGAAATCGTCGGGGAACAGATACGCAGTATTTT.

CDR3 loop: CASSLLGGYQETQYF. CDR3 DNA: TGCGCCAGCAGCTTGTTGGGCGGGTACCAAGAGACCCAGTACTTC. The chain carries TRBV5-1 and TRBJ2-5; possibly TRBD2 for D (5 bases). Germline loops: CDR1 SGHRS, CDR2 YFSETQ. With 1 base removed from V and 0 bases from J, the gap between germline ends came to 10 bases. This CDR3 region has 15 residues. The full variable domain, its missing parts supplied by reference TRBV5-1 and TRBJ2-5, is KAGVTQTPRYLIKTRGQQVTLSCSPISGHRSVSWYQQTPGQGLQFLFEYFSETQRNKGNFPGRFSGRQFSNSRSEMNVSTLELGDSALYLCASSLLGGYQETQYFGPGTRLLVL.

This clone was observed a few times. The junction departs from the called germline gene at one end, perhaps through a read error. This chain uses TRBV6-5 with TRBJ1-2; TRBD1 might be the D (5 bases). The CDR3 loop spans 14 amino acids. CDR1 MNHEY and CDR2 SVGAGI come from the germline V gene. As DNA, the CDR3 is TGTGCCAGCACTTACGGGCAGGGCCTCTATGGCTACACCTTC. The encoded protein is CASTYGQGLYGYTF.

The chain has TRBV9 and TRBJ2-3, with 8 bases aligning to TRBD2. The CDR3 is 16 residues long. Per germline, CDR1 SGDLS and CDR2 YYNGEE. J was trimmed by 0 bases and V by 0 bases; bases with no gene match: 3. In nucleotides, the CDR3 is TGTGCCAGCAGCGTAGCTCCTAGCGGGAGCACAGATACGCAGTATTTT. It codes for CASSVAPSGSTDTQYF.

The rearrangement uses TRBV28 and TRBJ2-5, with 7 bases aligning to TRBD1. Looked up from germline, CDR1 is MDHEN and CDR2 is SYDVKM. This CDR3 has 13 residues. Losses at the gene ends were 2 bases for V and 5 bases for J; bases not matched to a gene: 2. CDR3 protein: CASSLVQGETQYF. In nucleotides, the CDR3 is TGTGCCAGCAGTTTAGTACAGGGGGAGACCCAGTACTTC.

The chain uses TRBV6-2 or TRBV6-3 and TRBJ2-5, with D hard to call. The CDR3 sequence is 13 residues long. CDR1 is MNHEY and CDR2 is SVGEGT in the germline V gene. V lost 5 bases and J 9 bases, leaving 16 bases between the germline ends. CDR3 residues: CASSLTPNGSQYF. In DNA, the CDR3 is TGTGCCAGCAGTCTCACTCCAAACGGCTCCCAGTACTTC.

V is TRBV4-1 and J is TRBJ2-7, with 10 nucleotides matching TRBD2. This CDR3 spans 17 amino acids. Germline lookup yields CDR1 MGHRA and CDR2 YSYEKL. Unmatched junction bases numbered 6, after V lost 0 bases and J lost 1 base. As DNA, the CDR3 is TGCGCCAGCAGCCAAGACATGTCTAGCGGGAGATCCTACGAGCAGTACTTC. This translates into CASSQDMSSGRSYEQYF.

V usage is TRBV28 and J usage is TRBJ2-7; 8 nucleotides match TRBD1. V lost 7 bases, J lost 7 bases, and 15 bases stayed unmatched. Germline-derived CDR1 and CDR2 are MDHEN and SYDVKM. The CDR3 contains 15 residues. The CDR3 here is CASTSWTGRTREQYF. For the CDR3, the DNA is TGTGCCAGCACATCCTGGACAGGGCGCACGAGGGAGCAGTACTTC.

This chain connects TRBV5-4 to TRBJ1-2, with TRBD1 identical over 8 bases. V was clipped by 0 bases and J by 6 bases; unmatched bases: 1. The CDR3 sequence is 13 residues long. Looked up from germline, CDR1 is SGHNT and CDR2 is YYREEE (reference sequence). CDR3: CASSLAGGDGYTF. The CDR3 DNA is TGTGCCAGCAGCTTGGCAGGGGGCGATGGCTACACCTTC.